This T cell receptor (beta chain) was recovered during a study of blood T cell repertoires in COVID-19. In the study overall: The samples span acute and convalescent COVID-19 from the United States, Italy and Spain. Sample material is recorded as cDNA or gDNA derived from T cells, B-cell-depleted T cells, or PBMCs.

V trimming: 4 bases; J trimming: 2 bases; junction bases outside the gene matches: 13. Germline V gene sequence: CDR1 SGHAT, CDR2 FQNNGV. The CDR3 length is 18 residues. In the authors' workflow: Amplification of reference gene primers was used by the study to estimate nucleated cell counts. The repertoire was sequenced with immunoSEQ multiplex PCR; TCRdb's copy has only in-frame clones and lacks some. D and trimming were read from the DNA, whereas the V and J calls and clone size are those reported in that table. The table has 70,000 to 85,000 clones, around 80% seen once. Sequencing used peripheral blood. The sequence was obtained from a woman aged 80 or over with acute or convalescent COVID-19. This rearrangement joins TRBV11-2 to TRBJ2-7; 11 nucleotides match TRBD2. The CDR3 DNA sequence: TGTGCCAGCAGCTCGATCGGGACTAGCGGACTAATAGCCTACGAGCAGTACTTC. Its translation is CASSSIGTSGLIAYEQYF.